A selection of T cell receptor beta chains follows, all from one sample in a study of monozygotic twins with inflammatory bowel disease. Each CDR3 protein gets one entry in TCRdb, which reprocessed the 5' RACE reads and gives no DNA. The table for this sample gives under 200,000 distinct CDR3 sequences. The sequencing input was blood. These receptor sequences come from a human donor with ulcerative colitis or Crohn's disease, or a healthy co-twin of an affected twin (not recorded which). Both conserved end residues are part of each CDR3. The order of the fields is J gene, V gene, CDR3 protein.

J gene: TRBJ1-2
V gene: TRBV6-1
CDR3 protein: CASTRDRGKGIYGYTF

J gene: TRBJ2-1
V gene: TRBV12-3/TRBV12-4
CDR3 protein: CASSLSVSREQFF

J gene: TRBJ2-3
V gene: TRBV11-2
CDR3 protein: CASSPIETSILGGNTQYF

J gene: TRBJ2-1
V gene: TRBV6-2/TRBV6-3
CDR3 protein: CASSYSAHEQFF

J gene: TRBJ1-1
V gene: TRBV7-2
CDR3 protein: CASSFLGQVNTEAFF

J gene: TRBJ2-4
V gene: TRBV12-3/TRBV12-4
CDR3 protein: CASSLLAGPGNIQYF

J gene: TRBJ1-1
V gene: TRBV24-1
CDR3 protein: CATSDSGNPLRNTEAFF

J gene: TRBJ1-2
V gene: TRBV2
CDR3 protein: CASSGTANYGYTF

J gene: TRBJ2-7
V gene: TRBV5-1
CDR3 protein: CASSLKLTGQGDYEQYF

J gene: TRBJ2-7
V gene: TRBV21-1
CDR3 protein: CASSPSPDDEQYF

J gene: TRBJ1-6
V gene: TRBV5-1
CDR3 protein: CASSAHYNRDSLSPLHF

J gene: TRBJ2-7
V gene: TRBV7-6
CDR3 protein: CASSPRDPSSYEQYF

J gene: TRBJ2-3
V gene: TRBV27
CDR3 protein: CASSSAAIHTDTQYF

J gene: TRBJ1-3
V gene: TRBV10-3
CDR3 protein: CAIRRTGDGNTIYF

J gene: TRBJ2-1
V gene: TRBV5-1
CDR3 protein: CASSSQGDYNEQFF

J gene: TRBJ2-3
V gene: TRBV19
CDR3 protein: CASSSDEGTQYF

J gene: TRBJ2-4
V gene: TRBV11-2
CDR3 protein: CASSSGLVNIQYF

J gene: TRBJ2-2
V gene: TRBV20-1
CDR3 protein: CSASVRANTGELFF

J gene: TRBJ2-2
V gene: TRBV6-2/TRBV6-3
CDR3 protein: CASSYGSTGELFF

J gene: TRBJ1-2
V gene: TRBV24-1
CDR3 protein: CATSDRTGGGYGYTF

J gene: TRBJ2-1
V gene: TRBV7-3
CDR3 protein: CASSPGGHIYNEQFF

J gene: TRBJ2-7
V gene: TRBV15
CDR3 protein: CATSSRYPAYEQYF

J gene: TRBJ2-7
V gene: TRBV2
CDR3 protein: CATSRTYEQYF

J gene: TRBJ1-3
V gene: TRBV12-3/TRBV12-4
CDR3 protein: CASSSGQGESGNTIYF

J gene: TRBJ2-5
V gene: TRBV5-6
CDR3 protein: CASSLFGTDIQETQYF

J gene: TRBJ2-7
V gene: TRBV21-1
CDR3 protein: CASSKDGGSFSSYEQYF

J gene: TRBJ2-3
V gene: TRBV18
CDR3 protein: CASSPPYGLGATDTQYF

J gene: TRBJ2-1
V gene: TRBV7-2
CDR3 protein: CASSPRTGAGDYNEQFF

J gene: TRBJ2-5
V gene: TRBV13
CDR3 protein: CASSARHGRETQYF

J gene: TRBJ1-3
V gene: TRBV4-1
CDR3 protein: CASSQWGRGASGNTIYF

J gene: TRBJ2-1
V gene: TRBV29-1
CDR3 protein: CSVEWSGSGYNEQFF

J gene: TRBJ2-1
V gene: TRBV29-1
CDR3 protein: CSVEPASYNEQFF

J gene: TRBJ1-1
V gene: TRBV6-5
CDR3 protein: CASGVRGNAEAFF

J gene: TRBJ2-4
V gene: TRBV6-1
CDR3 protein: CASSKGQGYKNIQYF

J gene: TRBJ1-2
V gene: TRBV20-1
CDR3 protein: CSARDRYHNYGYTF

J gene: TRBJ2-7
V gene: TRBV5-4
CDR3 protein: CASSFGGQNTEQYF

J gene: TRBJ1-2
V gene: TRBV5-1
CDR3 protein: CASQGNYGYTF

J gene: TRBJ2-3
V gene: TRBV5-1
CDR3 protein: CASSVGLFTDTQYF